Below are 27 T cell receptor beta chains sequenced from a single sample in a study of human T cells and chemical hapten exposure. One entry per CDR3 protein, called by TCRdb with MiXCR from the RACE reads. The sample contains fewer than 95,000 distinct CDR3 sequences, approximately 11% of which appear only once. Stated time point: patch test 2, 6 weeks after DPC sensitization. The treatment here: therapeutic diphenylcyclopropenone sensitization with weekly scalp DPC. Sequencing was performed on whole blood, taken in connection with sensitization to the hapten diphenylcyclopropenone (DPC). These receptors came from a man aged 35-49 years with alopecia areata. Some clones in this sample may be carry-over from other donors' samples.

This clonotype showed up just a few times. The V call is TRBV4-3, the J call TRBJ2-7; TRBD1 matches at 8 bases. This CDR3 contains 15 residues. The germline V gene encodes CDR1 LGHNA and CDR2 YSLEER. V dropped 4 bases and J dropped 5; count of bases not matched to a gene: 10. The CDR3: CASSPNRDRLDEQYF. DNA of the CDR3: TGCGCCAGCAGCCCGAATCGGGACAGGTTGGACGAGCAGTACTTC.

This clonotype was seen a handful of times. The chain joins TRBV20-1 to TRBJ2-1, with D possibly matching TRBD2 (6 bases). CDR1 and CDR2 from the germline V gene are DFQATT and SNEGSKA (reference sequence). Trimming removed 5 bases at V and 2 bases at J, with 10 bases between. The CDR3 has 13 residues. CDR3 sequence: CSAGSGTYNEQFF. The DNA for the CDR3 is TGCAGTGCTGGTAGCGGAACCTACAATGAGCAGTTCTTC.

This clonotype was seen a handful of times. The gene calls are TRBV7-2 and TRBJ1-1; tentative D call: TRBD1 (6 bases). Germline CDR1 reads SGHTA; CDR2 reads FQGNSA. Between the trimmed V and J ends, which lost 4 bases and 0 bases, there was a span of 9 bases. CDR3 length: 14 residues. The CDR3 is CASSSGTLNTEAFF. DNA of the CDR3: TGTGCCAGCAGCTCCGGGACATTGAACACTGAAGCTTTCTTT.

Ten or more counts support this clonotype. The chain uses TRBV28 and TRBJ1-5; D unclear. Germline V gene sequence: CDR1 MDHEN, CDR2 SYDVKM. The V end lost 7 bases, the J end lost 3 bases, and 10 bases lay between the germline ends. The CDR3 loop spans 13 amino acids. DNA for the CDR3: TGTGCCAGCACCCAGTCCCCCAATCAGCCCCAGCATTTT. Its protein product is CASTQSPNQPQHF.

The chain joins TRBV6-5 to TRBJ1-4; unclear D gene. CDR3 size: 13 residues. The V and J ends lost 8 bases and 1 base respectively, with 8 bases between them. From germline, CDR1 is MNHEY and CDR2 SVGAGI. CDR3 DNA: TGTGCCAGCGGGGTTCAAACTAATGAAAAACTGTTTTTT. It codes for CASGVQTNEKLFF.

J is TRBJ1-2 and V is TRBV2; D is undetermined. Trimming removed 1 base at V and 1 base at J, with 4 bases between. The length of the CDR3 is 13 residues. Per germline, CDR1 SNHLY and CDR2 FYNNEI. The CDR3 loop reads CASSEDNNYGYTF. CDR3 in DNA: TGTGCCAGCAGTGAAGACAATAACTATGGCTACACCTTC.

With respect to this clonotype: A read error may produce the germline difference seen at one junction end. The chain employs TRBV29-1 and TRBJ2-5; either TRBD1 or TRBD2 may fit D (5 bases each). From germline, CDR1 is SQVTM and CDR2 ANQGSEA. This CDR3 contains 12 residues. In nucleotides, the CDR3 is TGCTGCGTTGAAGTGGGGGACCAGACCCAGTACTTC. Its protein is CCVEVGDQTQYF.

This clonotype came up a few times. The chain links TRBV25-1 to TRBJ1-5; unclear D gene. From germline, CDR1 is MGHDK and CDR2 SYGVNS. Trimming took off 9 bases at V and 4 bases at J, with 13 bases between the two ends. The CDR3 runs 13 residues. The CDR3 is CASGSEGNQPQHF. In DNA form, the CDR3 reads TGTGCCAGTGGATCAGAGGGTAATCAGCCCCAGCATTTT. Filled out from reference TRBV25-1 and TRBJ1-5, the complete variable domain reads EADIYQTPRYLVIGTGKKITLECSQTMGHDKMYWYQQDPGMELHLIHYSYGVNSTEKGDLSSESTVSRIRTEHFPLTLESARPSHTSQYLCASGSEGNQPQHFGDGTRLSIL.

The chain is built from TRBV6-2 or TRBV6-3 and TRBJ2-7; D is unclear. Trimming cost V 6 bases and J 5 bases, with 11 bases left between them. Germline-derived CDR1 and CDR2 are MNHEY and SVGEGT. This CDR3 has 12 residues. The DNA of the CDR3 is TGTGCCAGCAGCCCTTCTCTCCACGAGCAGTACGTC. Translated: CASSPSLHEQYV.

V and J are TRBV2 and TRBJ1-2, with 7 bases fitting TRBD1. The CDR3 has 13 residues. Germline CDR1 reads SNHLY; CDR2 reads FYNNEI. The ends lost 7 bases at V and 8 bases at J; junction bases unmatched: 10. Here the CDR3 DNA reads TGTGCCAGCACTTGGACAGGAGCGAGAGGCTACACCTTC. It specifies CASTWTGARGYTF.

The CDR3 is CSVEDPKIAAIGDTQYF. For the CDR3, the DNA is TGCAGCGTTGAAGACCCGAAAATAGCGGCCATTGGAGATACGCAGTATTTT. V gene TRBV29-1 combines with J gene TRBJ2-3; D is possibly TRBD2 (6 bases). CDR1 and CDR2 (germline): SQVTM, ANQGSEA. The ends were cut back, 0 bases at V and 5 bases at J, with 21 bases in the middle. The CDR3 runs to 17 residues.

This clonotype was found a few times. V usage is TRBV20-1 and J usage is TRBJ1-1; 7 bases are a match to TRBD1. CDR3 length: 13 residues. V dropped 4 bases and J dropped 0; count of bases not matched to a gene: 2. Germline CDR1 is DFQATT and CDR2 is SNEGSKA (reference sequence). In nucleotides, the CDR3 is TGCAGTGCTATGACAGGGATGAACACTGAAGCTTTCTTT. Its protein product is CSAMTGMNTEAFF.

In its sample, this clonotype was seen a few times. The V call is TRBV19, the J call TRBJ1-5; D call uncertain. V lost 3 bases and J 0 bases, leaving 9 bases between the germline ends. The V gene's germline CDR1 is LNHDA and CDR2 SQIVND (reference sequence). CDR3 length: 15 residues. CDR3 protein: CASSMRGFSNQPQHF. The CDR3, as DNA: TGTGCCAGTAGTATGAGAGGATTTAGCAATCAGCCCCAGCATTTT.

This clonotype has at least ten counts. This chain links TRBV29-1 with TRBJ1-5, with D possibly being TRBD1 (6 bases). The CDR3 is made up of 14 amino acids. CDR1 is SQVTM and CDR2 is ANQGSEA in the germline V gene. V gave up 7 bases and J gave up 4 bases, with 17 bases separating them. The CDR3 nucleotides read TGCAGCGCTACGTCGGGGAGGGGGAATCAGCCCCAGCATTTT. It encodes CSATSGRGNQPQHF. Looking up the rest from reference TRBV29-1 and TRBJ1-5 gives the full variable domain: SAVISQKPSRDICQRGTSLTIQCQVDSQVTMMFWYRQQPGQSLTLIATANQGSEATYESGFVIDKFPISRPNLTFSTLTVSNMSPEDSSIYLCSATSGRGNQPQHFGDGTRLSIL.

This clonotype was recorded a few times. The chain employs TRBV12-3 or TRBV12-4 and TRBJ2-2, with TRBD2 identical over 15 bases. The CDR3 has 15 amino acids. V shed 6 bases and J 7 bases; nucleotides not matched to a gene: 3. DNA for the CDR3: TGTGCCAGCAGCCGGACTAGCGGGGGGGGCGGGGAGCTGTTTTTT. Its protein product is CASSRTSGGGGELFF.

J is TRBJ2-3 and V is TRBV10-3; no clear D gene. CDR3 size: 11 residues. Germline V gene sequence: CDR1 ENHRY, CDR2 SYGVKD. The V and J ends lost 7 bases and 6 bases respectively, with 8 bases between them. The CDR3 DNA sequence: TGTGCCATCAATAACGGGGATACGCAGTATTTT. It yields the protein CAINNGDTQYF.

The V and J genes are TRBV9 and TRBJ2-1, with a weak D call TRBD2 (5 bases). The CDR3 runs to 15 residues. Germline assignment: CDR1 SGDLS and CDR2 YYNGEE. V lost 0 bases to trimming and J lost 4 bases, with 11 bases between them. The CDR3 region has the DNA TGTGCCAGCAGCGTAGTCGGTAGCGTTTACAATGAGCAGTTCTTC. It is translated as CASSVVGSVYNEQFF.

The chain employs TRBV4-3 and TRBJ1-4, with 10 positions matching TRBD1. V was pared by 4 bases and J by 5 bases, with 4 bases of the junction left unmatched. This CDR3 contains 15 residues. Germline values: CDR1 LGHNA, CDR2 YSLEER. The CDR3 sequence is CASSLKDRGNEKLFF. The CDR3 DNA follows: TGCGCCAGCAGCCTGAAGGACAGGGGGAATGAAAAACTGTTTTTT.

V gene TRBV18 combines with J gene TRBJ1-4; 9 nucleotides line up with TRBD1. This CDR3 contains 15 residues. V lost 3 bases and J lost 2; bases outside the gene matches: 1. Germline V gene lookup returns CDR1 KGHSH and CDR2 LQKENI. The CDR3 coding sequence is TGTGCCAGCTCACCGGGGACAGGGACTAATGAAAAACTGTTTTTT. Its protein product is CASSPGTGTNEKLFF.

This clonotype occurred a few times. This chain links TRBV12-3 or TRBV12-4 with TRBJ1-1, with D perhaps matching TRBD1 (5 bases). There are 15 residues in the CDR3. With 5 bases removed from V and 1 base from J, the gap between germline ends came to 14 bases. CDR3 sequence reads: CASSARGGGNTEAFF. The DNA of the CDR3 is TGTGCCAGCAGTGCCCGGGGGGGGGGGAACACTGAAGCTTTCTTT.

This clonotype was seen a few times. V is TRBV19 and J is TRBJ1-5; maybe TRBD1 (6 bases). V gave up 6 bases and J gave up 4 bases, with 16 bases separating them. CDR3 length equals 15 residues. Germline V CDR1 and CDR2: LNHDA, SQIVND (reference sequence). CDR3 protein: CASSLQGDRNQPQHF. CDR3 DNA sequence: TGTGCCAGTAGCCTACAGGGTGATAGGAATCAGCCCCAGCATTTT.

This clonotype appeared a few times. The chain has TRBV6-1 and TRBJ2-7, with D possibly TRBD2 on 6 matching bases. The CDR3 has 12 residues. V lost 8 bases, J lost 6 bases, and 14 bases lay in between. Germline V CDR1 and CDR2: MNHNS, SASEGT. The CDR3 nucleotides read TGTGCCAGCGTGCGGGACGCCGGCGAGCAGTACTTC. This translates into CASVRDAGEQYF.

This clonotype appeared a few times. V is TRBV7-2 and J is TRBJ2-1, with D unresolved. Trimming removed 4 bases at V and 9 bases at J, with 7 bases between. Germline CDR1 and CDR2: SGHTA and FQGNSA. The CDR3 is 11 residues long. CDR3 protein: CASSSMGEQFF. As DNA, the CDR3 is TGTGCCAGCAGCTCCATGGGTGAGCAGTTCTTC.

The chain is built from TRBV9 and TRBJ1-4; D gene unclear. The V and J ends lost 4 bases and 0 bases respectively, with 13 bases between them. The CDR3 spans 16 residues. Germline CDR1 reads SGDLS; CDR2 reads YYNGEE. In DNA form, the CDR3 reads TGTGCCAGCAGCCCCAATCCCCTTGCAACTAATGAAAAACTGTTTTTT. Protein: CASSPNPLATNEKLFF.

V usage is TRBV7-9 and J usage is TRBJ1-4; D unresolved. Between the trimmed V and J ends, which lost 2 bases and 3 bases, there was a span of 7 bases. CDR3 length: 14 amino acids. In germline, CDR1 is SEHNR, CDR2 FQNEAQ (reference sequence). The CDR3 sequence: CASSLTGPNEKLFF. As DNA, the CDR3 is TGTGCCAGCAGCTTAACTGGGCCTAATGAAAAACTGTTTTTT.

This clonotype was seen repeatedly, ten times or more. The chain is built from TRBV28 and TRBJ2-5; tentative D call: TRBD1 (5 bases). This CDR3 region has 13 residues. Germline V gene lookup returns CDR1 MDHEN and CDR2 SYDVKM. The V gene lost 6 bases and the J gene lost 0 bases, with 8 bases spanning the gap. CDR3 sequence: CASRGHDQETQYF. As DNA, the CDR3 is TGTGCCAGCAGAGGACACGACCAAGAGACCCAGTACTTC.

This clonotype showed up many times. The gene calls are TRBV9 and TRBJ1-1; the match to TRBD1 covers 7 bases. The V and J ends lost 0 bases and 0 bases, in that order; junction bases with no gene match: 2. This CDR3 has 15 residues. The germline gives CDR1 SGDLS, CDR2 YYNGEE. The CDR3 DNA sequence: TGTGCCAGCAGCGTAGGGGACAGTTTGAACACTGAAGCTTTCTTT. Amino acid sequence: CASSVGDSLNTEAFF. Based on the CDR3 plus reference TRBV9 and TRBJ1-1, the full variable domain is DSGVTQTPKHLITATGQRVTLRCSPRSGDLSVYWYQQSLDQGLQFLIQYYNGEERAKGNILERFSAQQFPDLHSELNLSSLELGDSALYFCASSVGDSLNTEAFFGQGTRLTVV.